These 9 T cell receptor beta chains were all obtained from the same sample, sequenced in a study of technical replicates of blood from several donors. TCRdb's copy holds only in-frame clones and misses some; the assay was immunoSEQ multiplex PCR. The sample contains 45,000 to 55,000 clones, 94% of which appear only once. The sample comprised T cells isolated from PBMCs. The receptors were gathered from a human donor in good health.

The CDR3 region has the DNA TGTGCCAGCAACCCGACAGGGAATCAGCCCCAGCATTTT. It codes for CASNPTGNQPQHF. J is TRBJ1-5 and V is TRBV6-6, with 7 positions matching TRBD1. The CDR3 is 13 residues long. V dropped 7 bases and J dropped 4; count of bases not matched to a gene: 4. The germline gives CDR1 MNHNY, CDR2 SVGAGI (reference sequence).

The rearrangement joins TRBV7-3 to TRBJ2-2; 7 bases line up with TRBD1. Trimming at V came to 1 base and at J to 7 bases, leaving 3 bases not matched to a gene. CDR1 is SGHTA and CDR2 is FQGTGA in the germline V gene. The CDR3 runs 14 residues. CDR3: CASSLIRDSGELFF. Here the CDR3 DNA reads TGTGCCAGCAGCTTAATCCGGGACAGCGGGGAGCTGTTTTTT.

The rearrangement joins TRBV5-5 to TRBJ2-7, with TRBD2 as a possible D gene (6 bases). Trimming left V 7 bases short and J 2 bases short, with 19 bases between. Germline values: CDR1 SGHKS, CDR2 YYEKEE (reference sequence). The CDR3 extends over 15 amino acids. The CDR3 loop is CASLTYGTLTYEQYF. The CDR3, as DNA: TGTGCCAGCCTAACCTACGGGACTCTTACCTACGAGCAGTACTTC.

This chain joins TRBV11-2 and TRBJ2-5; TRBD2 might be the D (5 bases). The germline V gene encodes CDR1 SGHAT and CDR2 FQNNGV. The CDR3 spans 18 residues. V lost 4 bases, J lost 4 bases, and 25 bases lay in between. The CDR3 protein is CASSSPGNKPGRRETQYF. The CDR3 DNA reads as TGTGCCAGCAGCTCCCCAGGAAATAAGCCGGGAAGGAGAGAGACCCAGTACTTC.

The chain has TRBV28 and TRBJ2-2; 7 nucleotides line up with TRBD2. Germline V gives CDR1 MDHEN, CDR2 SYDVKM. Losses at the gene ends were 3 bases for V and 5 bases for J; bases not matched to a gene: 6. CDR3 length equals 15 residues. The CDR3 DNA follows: TGTGCCAGCAGTTTGGGGGGGTTGGGTACCGGGGAGCTGTTTTTT. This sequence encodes CASSLGGLGTGELFF.

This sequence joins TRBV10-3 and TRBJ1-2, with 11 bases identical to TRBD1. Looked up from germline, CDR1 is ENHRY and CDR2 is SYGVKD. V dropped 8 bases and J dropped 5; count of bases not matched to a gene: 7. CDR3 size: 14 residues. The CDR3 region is CAILAGQGAYGYTF. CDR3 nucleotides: TGTGCCATCTTGGCCGGACAGGGGGCGTATGGCTACACCTTC.

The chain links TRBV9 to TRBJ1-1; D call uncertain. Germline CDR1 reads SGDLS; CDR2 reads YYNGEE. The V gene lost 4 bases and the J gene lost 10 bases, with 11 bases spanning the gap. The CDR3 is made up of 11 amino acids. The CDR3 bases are TGTGCCAGCAGCCCCGGGGAAGGAGCTTTCTTT. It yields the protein CASSPGEGAFF.

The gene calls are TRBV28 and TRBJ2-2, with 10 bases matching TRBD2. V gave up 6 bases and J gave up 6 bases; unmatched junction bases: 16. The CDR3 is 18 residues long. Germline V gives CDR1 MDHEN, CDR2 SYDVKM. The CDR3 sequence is CASRLTPAGGPSAGELFF. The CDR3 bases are TGTGCCAGCAGACTGACGCCAGCGGGAGGGCCTTCGGCCGGGGAGCTGTTTTTT. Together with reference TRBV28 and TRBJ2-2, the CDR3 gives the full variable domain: DVKVTQSSRYLVKRTGEKVFLECVQDMDHENMFWYRQDPGLGLRLIYFSYDVKMKEKGDIPEGYSVSREKKERFSLILESASTNQTSMYLCASRLTPAGGPSAGELFFGEGSRLTVL.

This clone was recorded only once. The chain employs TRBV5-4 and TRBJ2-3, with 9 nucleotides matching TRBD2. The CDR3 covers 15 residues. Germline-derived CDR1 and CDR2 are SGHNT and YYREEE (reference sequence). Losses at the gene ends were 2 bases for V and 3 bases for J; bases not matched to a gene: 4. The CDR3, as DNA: TGTGCCAGCAGCTTTGCGGGAGGGCGTACAGATACGCAGTATTTT. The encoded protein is CASSFAGGRTDTQYF.